Following are 24 T cell receptor beta chains from one sample sequenced in a study of T cell changes during pregnancy in multiple sclerosis. This table comes from immunoSEQ multiplex PCR, and its TCRdb copy is limited to in-frame clones, with some not included. The sample has tens of thousands of clones, roughly 94% seen once. Sequencing used CD8+ T cells from peripheral blood mononuclear cells, obtained after pregnancy. Source of these receptors: a female donor with multiple sclerosis, enrolled in a pregnancy study.

Here the CDR3 DNA reads TGTGCCAGCAGCTCAAGACAGGACTCCTACGAGCAGTACTTC. Amino acid sequence: CASSSRQDSYEQYF. The genes are TRBV7-7 and TRBJ2-7; perhaps TRBD1 as D (6 bases). Germline lookup yields CDR1 SSHAT and CDR2 FNYEAQ (reference sequence). Trimming removed 4 bases at V and 0 bases at J, with 10 bases between. This CDR3 is built from 14 residues.

The V call is TRBV9, the J call TRBJ2-2; D is unclear. The CDR3 has 17 amino acids. Germline V CDR1 and CDR2: SGDLS, YYNGEE. The V end lost 0 bases, the J end lost 3 bases, and 15 bases lay between the germline ends. The CDR3 DNA sequence: TGTGCCAGCAGCGTAGCCCGGAGTCGAGGCGACACCGGGGAGCTGTTTTTT. Translating it yields CASSVARSRGDTGELFF. Full variable domain (remainder filled in from reference TRBV9 and TRBJ2-2): DSGVTQTPKHLITATGQRVTLRCSPRSGDLSVYWYQQSLDQGLQFLIQYYNGEERAKGNILERFSAQQFPDLHSELNLSSLELGDSALYFCASSVARSRGDTGELFFGEGSRLTVL.

The chain links TRBV10-1 to TRBJ2-3; no definite D call. The V end lost 5 bases, the J end lost 4 bases, and 10 bases lay between the germline ends. This CDR3 has 13 residues. Per germline, CDR1 WNHNN and CDR2 SYGVQD (reference sequence). CDR3 nucleotide sequence: TGCGCCAGCAGTTCGTGGCCAGCAGATACGCAGTATTTT. Protein: CASSSWPADTQYF.

The chain recombines TRBV7-2 with TRBJ2-7; 8 bases align to TRBD1. Germline assignment: CDR1 SGHTA and CDR2 FQGNSA. V dropped 4 bases and J dropped 1; count of bases not matched to a gene: 3. The CDR3 length is 14 residues. The CDR3 sequence: CASSWGTGSYEQYF. The CDR3 DNA follows: TGTGCCAGCAGCTGGGGGACAGGTTCCTACGAGCAGTACTTC.

This clone was picked up one time. The chain joins TRBV5-1 to TRBJ2-7; a possible D gene is TRBD1 (7 bases). Germline V gives CDR1 SGHRS, CDR2 YFSETQ. CDR3 size: 18 residues. Trimming cost V 4 bases and J 2 bases, with 25 bases left between them. CDR3 region: CASSLGPSGRGVTYEQYF. CDR3 coding DNA: TGCGCCAGCAGCCTTGGACCTTCTGGCAGGGGGGTCACCTACGAGCAGTACTTC.

CDR3 in amino acids: CASSLAASSYNEQFF. CDR3 DNA: TGTGCCAGCAGTCTAGCGGCGAGCTCCTACAATGAGCAGTTCTTC. The V gene is TRBV6-5, the J gene TRBJ2-1, with 7 bases aligning to TRBD2. In germline, CDR1 is MNHEY, CDR2 SVGAGI. The CDR3 covers 15 residues. The V and J ends lost 5 bases and 0 bases, in that order; junction bases with no gene match: 4.

The chain carries TRBV5-8 and TRBJ2-7; D unresolved. Trimming removed 5 bases at V and 2 bases at J, with 14 bases between. The germline V gene has CDR1 SGHTS and CDR2 YDEGEE. This CDR3 is built from 14 residues. DNA of the CDR3: TGTGCCAGCAGTCCCACCGTGGGCCCCTACGAGCAGTACTTC. Translating it yields CASSPTVGPYEQYF.

The gene calls are TRBV30 and TRBJ2-1, with 11 positions matching TRBD1. The CDR3 spans 16 residues. Germline trimming cut 2 bases from V and 4 bases from J; bases unmatched to any gene: 7. CDR1 is GTSNPN, CDR2 SVGIG, per germline (reference sequence). The DNA for the CDR3 is TGTGCCTGGAGTTCTGGACAGGGGGCGGATTACAATGAGCAGTTCTTC. Amino acids: CAWSSGQGADYNEQFF.

This chain joins TRBV27 and TRBJ1-2; D is unresolved. There are 14 residues in the CDR3. Trimming left V 0 bases short and J 7 bases short, with 12 bases between. The germline V gene has CDR1 MNHEY and CDR2 SMNVEV (reference sequence). The CDR3 region is CASSLSSAAGGYTF. The DNA of the CDR3 is TGTGCCAGCAGTTTATCCTCCGCCGCGGGTGGCTACACCTTC.

This chain joins TRBV28 and TRBJ2-7, with D uncertain. Germline V gene data show CDR1 as MDHEN and CDR2 as SYDVKM. This CDR3 has 14 amino acids. V shed 2 bases and J shed 0 bases, with 8 bases lying between them. The CDR3 coding sequence is TGTGCCAGCAGTTTAGTTCTCAGCTCCTACGAGCAGTACTTC. This translates into CASSLVLSSYEQYF.

This clone has just one count. The rearrangement joins TRBV4-1 to TRBJ2-1; TRBD2 is a possible D gene (7 bases). Trimming took off 2 bases at V and 7 bases at J, with 21 bases between the two ends. This CDR3 has 17 amino acids. The germline gives CDR1 MGHRA, CDR2 YSYEKL. This chain's CDR3 is CASSQRTGRGSENEQFF. Written as DNA, the CDR3 is TGCGCCAGCAGCCAAAGGACTGGGAGGGGGTCAGAGAATGAGCAGTTCTTC.

The chain links TRBV4-3 to TRBJ2-1; 7 nucleotides align to TRBD2. The germline V gene encodes CDR1 LGHNA and CDR2 YSLEER. Trimming at V came to 4 bases and at J to 4 bases, leaving 4 bases not matched to a gene. CDR3 length: 14 residues. CDR3 nucleotide sequence: TGCGCCAGCAGCCCTACAGCGGGATACAATGAGCAGTTCTTC. Translation: CASSPTAGYNEQFF.

The chain is built from TRBV4-2 and TRBJ1-2; 7 nucleotides match TRBD1. Germline CDR1 is LGHNA and CDR2 is YNFKEQ. Germline trimming cut 6 bases from V and 6 bases from J; bases unmatched to any gene: 10. The CDR3 is made up of 14 amino acids. CDR3 in DNA: TGTGCCAGCAGTCCACCAGGGGGTCTTCATGGCTACACCTTC. It translates to CASSPPGGLHGYTF.

This chain connects TRBV27 to TRBJ2-3, with 8 bases that match TRBD1. Germline CDR1 is MNHEY and CDR2 is SMNVEV (reference sequence). CDR3 size: 14 residues. V trimming: 8 bases; J trimming: 8 bases; junction bases outside the gene matches: 12. The CDR3 DNA reads as TGTGCCAGCTCGTCAGGGGGCGAAACGGGTACGCAGTATTTT. Translating it yields CASSSGGETGTQYF.

The chain combines TRBV27 with TRBJ1-5, with D possibly being TRBD1 (5 bases). The germline gives CDR1 MNHEY, CDR2 SMNVEV (reference sequence). Trimming took 5 bases from V and 3 from J, leaving 11 bases between them. The CDR3 totals 14 residues. CDR3 DNA: TGTGCCAGCAGTCCCCGACAGTACAATCAGCCCCAGCATTTT. Residues: CASSPRQYNQPQHF.

The V call is TRBV29-1, the J call TRBJ1-1; D is possibly TRBD1 (5 bases). This CDR3 spans 16 amino acids. The V gene's germline CDR1 is SQVTM and CDR2 ANQGSEA. V lost 7 bases, J lost 10 bases, and 31 bases lay in between. The CDR3 spells CSAIRRGRADQVGAFF. The DNA for the CDR3 is TGCAGCGCCATAAGGCGGGGACGGGCAGACCAGGTAGGAGCTTTCTTT.

The chain is built from TRBV9 and TRBJ1-1; 8 nucleotides agree with TRBD1. Trimming removed 3 bases from V and 11 bases from J; junction bases left unmatched: 9. CDR1 is SGDLS, CDR2 YYNGEE, per germline. The CDR3 sequence is 13 residues long. For the CDR3, the DNA is TGTGCCAGCAGCGAGGGGAGACAGGGGACTGCTTTCTTT. It yields the protein CASSEGRQGTAFF.

The rearrangement joins TRBV19 to TRBJ2-7, with 8 positions matching TRBD1. Trimming at V came to 8 bases and at J to 2 bases, leaving 8 bases not matched to a gene. The germline CDR1 and CDR2 sequences are LNHDA and SQIVND (reference sequence). This CDR3 contains 14 residues. CDR3 in amino acids: CASLTGTGAYEQYF. The CDR3 DNA is TGTGCCAGTTTAACCGGGACAGGCGCCTACGAGCAGTACTTC.

The genes are TRBV27 and TRBJ1-4; D ambiguous. This CDR3 spans 14 amino acids. The V end was cut by 3 bases, the J end by 0 bases, with 5 bases between. The germline V gene encodes CDR1 MNHEY and CDR2 SMNVEV (reference sequence). This CDR3 reads CASSLASTNEKLFF. As DNA, the CDR3 is TGTGCCAGCAGTTTGGCCTCAACTAATGAAAAACTGTTTTTT.

This clone has only one observation. The chain carries TRBV7-9 and TRBJ2-7; 13 positions match TRBD2. V was pared by 7 bases and J by 5 bases, with 5 bases of the junction left unmatched. Germline V gene data show CDR1 as SEHNR and CDR2 as FQNEAQ (reference sequence). The CDR3 length is 14 residues. CDR3 loop: CASNIGLAGDEQYF. The CDR3 DNA sequence: TGTGCCAGCAACATTGGACTAGCGGGAGACGAGCAGTACTTC.

V gene TRBV5-1 combines with J gene TRBJ1-1; 10 nucleotides align to TRBD1. The junction had 11 bases not matched to a gene; V was cut back by 4 bases and J by 5 bases. CDR3 length equals 16 residues. The germline CDR1 and CDR2 sequences are SGHRS and YFSETQ. The CDR3 reads CASSLHATGGRTEAFF. The DNA for the CDR3 is TGCGCCAGCAGCCTCCACGCGACAGGGGGCAGGACTGAAGCTTTCTTT.

CDR3 in DNA: TGTGCCAGCAGCCCAGATTCGACAGGGCTTGGCGAGCAGTACTTC. It codes for CASSPDSTGLGEQYF. The chain uses TRBV7-9 and TRBJ2-7, with TRBD1 identical over 7 bases. V dropped 5 bases and J dropped 6; count of bases not matched to a gene: 13. The CDR3 length is 15 residues. Germline lookup yields CDR1 SEHNR and CDR2 FQNEAQ (reference sequence).

J is TRBJ2-7 and V is TRBV6-5; tentatively, D is TRBD1 (6 bases). This CDR3 region has 13 residues. Germline V lookup: CDR1 MNHEY, CDR2 SVGAGI. The V end was cut by 2 bases, the J end by 4 bases, with 9 bases between. CDR3 sequence reads: CASSYGRGYEQYF. In nucleotides, the CDR3 is TGTGCCAGCAGTTACGGCAGGGGTTACGAGCAGTACTTC.

The CDR3 region is CAIGDRGLAGERAYNEQFF. CDR3 nucleotides: TGTGCCATCGGGGACAGGGGACTAGCGGGAGAACGCGCCTACAATGAGCAGTTCTTC. V usage is TRBV10-3 and J usage is TRBJ2-1, with 14 bases matching TRBD2. V was pared by 8 bases and J by 2 bases, with 14 bases of the junction left unmatched. The V gene's germline CDR1 is ENHRY and CDR2 SYGVKD. The CDR3 covers 19 residues.